The 21 T cell receptor beta chains reported below all come from one sample, sequenced in a study of blood T cell repertoires in COVID-19. The assay was immunoSEQ multiplex PCR, and TCRdb's table has in-frame clones only and misses some. The table shows around 250,000 clones, with around nine tenths occurring only once. The sample comprised peripheral blood. These receptors all stem from a woman aged 70-85 years with active or convalescent COVID-19.

The table lists this clone with a count of one. The rearrangement joins TRBV19 to TRBJ1-4, with 7 bases aligning to TRBD1. Looked up from germline, CDR1 is LNHDA and CDR2 is SQIVND (reference sequence). This CDR3 region has 13 residues. V trimming: 6 bases; J trimming: 6 bases; junction bases outside the gene matches: 4. The CDR3 is CASSQGGDEKLFF. In nucleotides, the CDR3 is TGTGCCAGTAGCCAGGGGGGAGATGAAAAACTGTTTTTT.

This chain connects TRBV24-1 to TRBJ1-2; D might be TRBD1 (5 bases). V lost 5 bases, J lost 7 bases, and 13 bases lay in between. CDR1 and CDR2 from the germline V gene are KGHDR and SFDVKD. The CDR3 is made up of 13 amino acids. This chain's CDR3 is CATSAPGGFGYTF. The DNA of the CDR3 is TGTGCCACCAGTGCCCCGGGGGGGTTTGGCTACACCTTC.

A remark on this clone: Other DNA sequences in this sample translate to the same CDR3. The chain combines TRBV4-3 with TRBJ2-7; D might be TRBD1 (5 bases). V was clipped by 0 bases and J by 4 bases, with 7 bases between them. This CDR3 is 13 amino acids long. Germline assignment: CDR1 LGHNA and CDR2 YSLEER. The CDR3 sequence is CASSQDRGYEQYF. Here the CDR3 DNA reads TGCGCCAGCAGCCAAGATAGGGGTTACGAGCAGTACTTC.

A word on this clone: This specimen includes other DNA sequences encoding the same CDR3. The chain couples TRBV24-1 to TRBJ1-2, with no clear D. The CDR3 is 14 residues long. Germline V gives CDR1 KGHDR, CDR2 SFDVKD. V was pared by 1 base and J by 2 bases, with 7 bases between. In DNA, the CDR3 is TGTGCCACCAGTGATTTCACGGTGAACTATGGCTACACCTTC. It yields the protein CATSDFTVNYGYTF.

The chain joins TRBV18 to TRBJ2-1, with a weak D call TRBD1 (5 bases). The CDR3 covers 14 residues. The V end lost 8 bases, the J end lost 2 bases, and 13 bases lay between the germline ends. The germline V gene encodes CDR1 KGHSH and CDR2 LQKENI. The DNA for the CDR3 is TGTGCCAGCGTCAGGGTACGGACCTACAATGAGCAGTTCTTC. This gives the protein CASVRVRTYNEQFF.

Points on this clone: Distinct nucleotide sequences in the sample also encode this CDR3. V is TRBV18 and J is TRBJ2-3, with 10 bases fitting TRBD2. The length of the CDR3 is 15 residues. CDR1 and CDR2 (germline): KGHSH, LQKENI. The trim removed 1 base at V and 3 bases at J, leaving 1 base unmatched. The CDR3 DNA reads as TGTGCCAGCTCACCACTAGCGGGGGGAACAGATACGCAGTATTTT. This codes for CASSPLAGGTDTQYF.

This chain joins TRBV7-9 and TRBJ1-1; 8 positions match TRBD1. The germline V gene has CDR1 SEHNR and CDR2 FQNEAQ (reference sequence). The V segment lost 7 bases and the J segment 4 bases; nucleotides outside the gene matches: 8. The length of the CDR3 is 14 residues. CDR3 amino acids: CASNRQGAGTEAFF. CDR3 DNA sequence: TGTGCCAGCAACCGCCAGGGGGCGGGCACTGAAGCTTTCTTT.

This clone was counted a few times. V gene TRBV6-5 combines with J gene TRBJ1-2, with 9 positions matching TRBD1. This CDR3 comprises 16 residues. The ends lost 4 bases at V and 8 bases at J; junction bases unmatched: 14. Germline V lookup: CDR1 MNHEY, CDR2 SVGAGI. As DNA, the CDR3 is TGTGCCAGCAGTTCCCTCGGGACAGGGTCCCGGGGAGGCTACACCTTC. Its translation is CASSSLGTGSRGGYTF.

This chain links TRBV6-5 with TRBJ2-5; D not resolved. V gave up 7 bases and J gave up 5 bases, with 11 bases separating them. Per the germline V gene, CDR1 is MNHEY and CDR2 is SVGAGI. The CDR3 extends over 12 amino acids. In DNA, the CDR3 is TGTGCCAGCAAGTTGGGCTGGGAGACCCAGTACTTC. Protein sequence: CASKLGWETQYF.

The J gene is TRBJ2-2, the V gene TRBV5-3; 7 bases are shared with TRBD1. TRBV5-3 has ORF status, its function being uncertain. The CDR3 covers 13 residues. V dropped 4 bases and J dropped 8; count of bases not matched to a gene: 5. CDR3 residues: CARSGRGKGELFF. For the CDR3, the DNA is TGTGCCAGAAGCGGCAGGGGGAAAGGGGAGCTGTTTTTT.

The chain couples TRBV27 to TRBJ1-2; 9 nucleotides match TRBD1. The V gene end was trimmed by 6 bases and the J gene end by 8 bases; junction bases not matched to a gene: 7. Per the germline V gene, CDR1 is MNHEY and CDR2 is SMNVEV (reference sequence). This CDR3 has 13 residues. The CDR3 DNA follows: TGTGCCAGCAGGGTGGGACAGGGAAAGGGCTACACCTTC. Its protein is CASRVGQGKGYTF.

The chain combines TRBV12-3 or TRBV12-4 with TRBJ1-6; unclear D gene. Trimming stripped 6 bases from V and 7 bases from J, with 7 bases between. The CDR3 extends over 12 amino acids. CDR3 sequence (DNA): TGTGCCAGCAGGGTACAGAATTCACCCCTCCACTTT. Protein product: CASRVQNSPLHF.

The chain uses TRBV7-3 and TRBJ1-2; 11 nucleotides agree with TRBD1. CDR1 and CDR2 from the germline V gene are SGHTA and FQGTGA. V shed 5 bases, J shed 5 bases, and the junction held 7 bases outside the gene matches. The CDR3 has 15 residues. The CDR3 protein is CASSPGTGGNYGYTF. CDR3 in DNA: TGTGCCAGCAGCCCGGGGACAGGGGGAAATTATGGCTACACCTTC.

The genes are TRBV7-3 and TRBJ2-5; unclear D gene. This CDR3 has 13 residues. In germline, CDR1 is SGHTA, CDR2 FQGTGA. Trimming cost V 4 bases and J 5 bases, with 11 bases left between them. CDR3 sequence (DNA): TGTGCCAGCAGCTCGATACTCGGGGAGACCCAGTACTTC. Translation: CASSSILGETQYF.

The rearrangement uses TRBV25-1 and TRBJ2-1, with D perhaps TRBD2 (6 bases). The CDR3 contains 13 residues. The germline gives CDR1 MGHDK, CDR2 SYGVNS. Trimming stripped 4 bases from V and 10 bases from J, with 14 bases between. CDR3 nucleotide sequence: TGTGCCAGCAGTGGGCCCCCTGGGGGGGAGCAGTTCTTC. It encodes CASSGPPGGEQFF.

The rearrangement links TRBV6-5 to TRBJ2-2, with D possibly being TRBD1 (5 bases). Trimming took 2 bases from V and 7 from J, leaving 14 bases between them. Germline CDR1 MNHEY, CDR2 SVGAGI. The CDR3 sequence is 15 residues long. The CDR3 bases are TGTGCCAGCAGTTACGGTGTCAGGGCCGGCGGGGAGCTGTTTTTT. Translated: CASSYGVRAGGELFF.

The gene calls are TRBV6-5 and TRBJ1-2; 10 nucleotides line up with TRBD1. The CDR3 length is 14 residues. Germline V gene lookup returns CDR1 MNHEY and CDR2 SVGAGI. The J segment lost 2 bases and the V segment lost 10 bases, leaving 7 bases of the junction unmatched. The CDR3 coding sequence is TGTGCCACCCGCCGGGACAGGGGAAACTATGGCTACACCTTC. It is translated as CATRRDRGNYGYTF.

This sequence joins TRBV20-1 and TRBJ2-7; tentative D call: TRBD1 (5 bases). The length of the CDR3 is 11 residues. Trimming stripped 3 bases from V and 7 bases from J, with 10 bases between. Germline V gene sequence: CDR1 DFQATT, CDR2 SNEGSKA (reference sequence). The CDR3 protein is CSARPRDEQYF. The DNA of the CDR3 is TGCAGTGCTAGGCCCAGGGATGAGCAGTACTTC.

In its sample, this clone was seen once. The V call is TRBV19, the J call TRBJ2-7, with 8 bases identical to TRBD2. This CDR3 spans 16 amino acids. Germline V gene sequence: CDR1 LNHDA, CDR2 SQIVND (reference sequence). The V gene end was trimmed by 4 bases and the J gene end by 0 bases; junction bases not matched to a gene: 8. The CDR3, as DNA: TGTGCCAGTAGTAACCCCGGGGGGGCCCCCTCCTACGAGCAGTACTTC. It codes for CASSNPGGAPSYEQYF.

The chain links TRBV5-4 to TRBJ2-5; D remains unclear. Germline lookup yields CDR1 SGHNT and CDR2 YYREEE (reference sequence). This CDR3 has 13 amino acids. Trimming cost V 1 base and J 4 bases, with 8 bases left between them. In nucleotides, the CDR3 is TGTGCCAGCAGCTTGCGCGGCCCAGAGACCCAGTACTTC. This translates into CASSLRGPETQYF.

The rearrangement joins TRBV20-1 to TRBJ1-5, with 7 bases lining up with TRBD1. In germline, CDR1 is DFQATT, CDR2 SNEGSKA (reference sequence). Trimming at V came to 3 bases and at J to 2 bases, leaving 4 bases not matched to a gene. The CDR3 is made up of 14 amino acids. For the CDR3, the DNA is TGCAGTGCTAGTCAGGGGGTTGGCAATCAGCCCCAGCATTTT. Amino acids: CSASQGVGNQPQHF.